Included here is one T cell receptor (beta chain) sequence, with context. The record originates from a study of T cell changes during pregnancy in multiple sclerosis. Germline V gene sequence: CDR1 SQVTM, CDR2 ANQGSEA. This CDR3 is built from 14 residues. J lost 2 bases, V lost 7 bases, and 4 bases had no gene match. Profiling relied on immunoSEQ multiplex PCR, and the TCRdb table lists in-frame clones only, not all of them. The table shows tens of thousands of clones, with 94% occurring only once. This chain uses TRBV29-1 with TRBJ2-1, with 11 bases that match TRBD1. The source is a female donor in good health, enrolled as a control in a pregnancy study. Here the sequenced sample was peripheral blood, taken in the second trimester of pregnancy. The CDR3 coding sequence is TGCAGCGGGGGACAGGGGGAAACCTACAATGAGCAGTTCTTC. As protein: CSGGQGETYNEQFF.